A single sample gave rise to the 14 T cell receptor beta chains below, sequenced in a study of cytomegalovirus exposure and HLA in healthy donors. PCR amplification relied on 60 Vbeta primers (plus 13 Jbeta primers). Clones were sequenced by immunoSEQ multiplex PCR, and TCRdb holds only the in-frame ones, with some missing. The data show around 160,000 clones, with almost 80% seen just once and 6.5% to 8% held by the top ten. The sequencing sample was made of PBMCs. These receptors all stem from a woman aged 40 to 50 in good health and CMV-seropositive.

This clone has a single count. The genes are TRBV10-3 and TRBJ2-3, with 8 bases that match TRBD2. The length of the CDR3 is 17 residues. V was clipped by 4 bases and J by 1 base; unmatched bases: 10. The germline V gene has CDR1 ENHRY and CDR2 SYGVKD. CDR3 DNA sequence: TGTGCCATCAGTGCTTCCCGGGGGCGGGGGGGCACAGATACGCAGTATTTT. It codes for CAISASRGRGGTDTQYF.

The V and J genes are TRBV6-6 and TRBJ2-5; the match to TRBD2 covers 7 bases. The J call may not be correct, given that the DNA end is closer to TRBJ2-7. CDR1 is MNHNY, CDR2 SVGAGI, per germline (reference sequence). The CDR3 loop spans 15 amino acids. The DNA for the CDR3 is TGTGCCAGCACCGAGGGGTGGGGGGGCTCCTACGAGCAGTACTTC. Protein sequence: CASTEGWGGSYEQYF.

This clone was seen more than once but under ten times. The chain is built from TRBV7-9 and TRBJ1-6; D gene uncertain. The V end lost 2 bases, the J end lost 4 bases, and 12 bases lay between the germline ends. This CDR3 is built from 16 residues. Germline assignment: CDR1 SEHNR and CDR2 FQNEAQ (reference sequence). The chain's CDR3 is CASSLMSGPYNSPLHF. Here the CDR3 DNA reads TGTGCCAGCAGCTTAATGTCTGGGCCATATAATTCACCCCTCCACTTT.

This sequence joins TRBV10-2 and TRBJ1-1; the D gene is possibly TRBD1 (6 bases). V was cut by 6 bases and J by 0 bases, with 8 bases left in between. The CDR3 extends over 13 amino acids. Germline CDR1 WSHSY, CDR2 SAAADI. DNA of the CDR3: TGCGCCAGCAGGTCAGGGGTGAACACTGAAGCTTTCTTT. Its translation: CASRSGVNTEAFF.

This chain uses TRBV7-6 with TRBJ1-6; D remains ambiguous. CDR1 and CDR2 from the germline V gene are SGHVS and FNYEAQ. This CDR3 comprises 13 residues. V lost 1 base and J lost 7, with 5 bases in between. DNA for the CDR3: TGTGCCAGCAGCTTAGGGGCAAATTCACCCCTCCACTTT. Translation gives CASSLGANSPLHF.

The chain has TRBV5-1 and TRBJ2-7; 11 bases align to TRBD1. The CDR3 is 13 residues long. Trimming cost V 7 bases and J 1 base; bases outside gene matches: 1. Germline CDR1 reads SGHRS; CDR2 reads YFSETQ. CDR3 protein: CASGTGGSYEQYF. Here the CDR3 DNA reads TGCGCCAGCGGGACAGGGGGTTCCTACGAGCAGTACTTC.

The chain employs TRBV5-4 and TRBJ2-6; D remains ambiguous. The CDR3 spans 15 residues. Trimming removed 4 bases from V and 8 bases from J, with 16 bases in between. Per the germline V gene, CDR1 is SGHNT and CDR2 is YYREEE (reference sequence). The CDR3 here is CASSPQPLKSNVLTF. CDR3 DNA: TGTGCCAGCAGCCCACAGCCCCTGAAGTCCAACGTCCTGACTTTC.

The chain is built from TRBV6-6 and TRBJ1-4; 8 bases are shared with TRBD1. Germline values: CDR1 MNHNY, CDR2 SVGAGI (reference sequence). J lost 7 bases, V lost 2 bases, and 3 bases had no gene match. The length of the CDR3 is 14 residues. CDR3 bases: TGTGCCAGCAGTTACCCAGGACAGGGTGAAAAACTGTTTTTT. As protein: CASSYPGQGEKLFF.

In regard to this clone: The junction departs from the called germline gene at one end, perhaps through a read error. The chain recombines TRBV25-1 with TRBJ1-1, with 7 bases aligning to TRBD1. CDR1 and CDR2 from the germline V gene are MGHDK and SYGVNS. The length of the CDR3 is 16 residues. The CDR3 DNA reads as TGTGCCAGCGGTGAACTGTCAGGGGGTTTGAGAACTGAAGCTTTCTTT. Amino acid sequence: CASGELSGGLRTEAFF. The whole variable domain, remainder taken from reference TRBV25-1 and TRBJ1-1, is EADIYQTPRYLVIGTGKKITLECSQTMGHDKMYWYQQDPGMELHLIHYSYGVNSTEKGDLSSESTVSRIRTEHFPLTLESARPSHTSQYLCASGELSGGLRTEAFFGQGTRLTVV.

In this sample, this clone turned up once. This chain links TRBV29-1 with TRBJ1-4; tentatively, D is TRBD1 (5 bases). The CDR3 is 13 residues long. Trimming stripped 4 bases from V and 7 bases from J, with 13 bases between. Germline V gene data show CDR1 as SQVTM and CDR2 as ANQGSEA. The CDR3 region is CSVAGSGGEKLFF. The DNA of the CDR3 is TGCAGCGTTGCTGGATCCGGGGGTGAAAAACTGTTTTTT.

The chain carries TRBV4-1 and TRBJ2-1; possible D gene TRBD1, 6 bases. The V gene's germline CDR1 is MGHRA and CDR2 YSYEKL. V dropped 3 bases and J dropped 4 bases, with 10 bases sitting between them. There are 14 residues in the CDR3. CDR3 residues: CASSHPGQYNEQFF. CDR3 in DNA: TGCGCCAGCAGCCACCCGGGACAATACAATGAGCAGTTCTTC.

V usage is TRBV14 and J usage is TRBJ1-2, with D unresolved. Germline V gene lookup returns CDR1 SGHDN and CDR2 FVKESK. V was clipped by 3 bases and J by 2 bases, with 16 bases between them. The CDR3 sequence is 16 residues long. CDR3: CASSHPRRELNYGYTF. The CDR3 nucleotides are TGTGCCAGCAGCCACCCCCGGCGGGAGTTGAACTATGGCTACACCTTC.

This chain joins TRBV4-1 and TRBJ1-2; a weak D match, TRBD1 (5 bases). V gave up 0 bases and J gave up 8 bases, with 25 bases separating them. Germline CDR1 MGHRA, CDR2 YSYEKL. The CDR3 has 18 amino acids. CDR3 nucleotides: TGCGCCAGCAGCCAAGATAGTGAGGTGGGGCCAAGAACTTGGGGCTACACCTTC. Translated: CASSQDSEVGPRTWGYTF.

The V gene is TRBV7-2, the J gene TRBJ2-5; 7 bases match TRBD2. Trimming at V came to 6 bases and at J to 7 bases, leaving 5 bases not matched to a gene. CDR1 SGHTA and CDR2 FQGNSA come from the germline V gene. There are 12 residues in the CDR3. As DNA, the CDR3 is TGTGCCAGCAGGGGGGAGGGCAGGACCCAGTACTTC. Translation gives CASRGEGRTQYF.